This is a list of T cell receptor beta chains from one sample in a study of technical replicates of blood from a few donors. Data came from immunoSEQ multiplex PCR; TCRdb stores just in-frame clones and leaves some out. This sample has tens of thousands of clones, with roughly 98% found just once. The sequencing sample was made of T cells isolated from PBMCs. Every receptor here comes from a human donor in good health. CDR3s include the opening cysteine and the closing phenylalanine or tryptophan. The order of the fields is D gene, V gene, J gene, clone size, CDR3 protein, CDR3 DNA. D genes are given only for firm matches. Rows give clone size only sometimes, using once, few, many, or a class for an expanded clone.

TRBD2	TRBV2	TRBJ2-1	-	CASSEGGTRGVEQFF	TGTGCCAGCAGTGAAGGGGGGACTAGAGGGGTTGAGCAGTTCTTC
TRBD2	TRBV9	TRBJ2-2	-	CASSARRWGLAAPHGTGELFF	TGTGCCAGCAGCGCCCGCCGGTGGGGACTAGCGGCCCCCCACGGGACCGGGGAGCTGTTTTTT
-	TRBV21-1	TRBJ2-7	-	CASSKRREHSYEQYF	TGTGCCAGCAGCAAAAGGAGGGAGCACTCCTACGAGCAGTACTTC
TRBD2	TRBV29-1	TRBJ2-3	-	CSVVVRLSGGTDTQYF	TGCAGCGTTGTTGTAAGACTTAGCGGGGGCACAGATACGCAGTATTTT
-	TRBV15	TRBJ1-4	-	CATSRDRGWDEKLFF	TGTGCCACCAGCAGAGACAGGGGTTGGGATGAAAAACTGTTTTTT
TRBD2	TRBV7-8	TRBJ2-2	-	CASSLEAGVTGELFF	TGTGCCAGCAGCTTAGAAGCGGGGGTCACCGGGGAGCTGTTTTTT
-	TRBV5-1	TRBJ1-1	-	CASSSRGGPEAFF	TGCGCCAGCAGCTCCCGGGGGGGGCCTGAAGCTTTCTTT
-	TRBV30	TRBJ2-1	-	CAWGESSYNEQFF	TGTGCCTGGGGGGAGAGTTCCTACAATGAGCAGTTCTTC
TRBD1	TRBV6-5	TRBJ2-1	-	CASSPGTGISRGQFF	TGTGCCAGCAGTCCCGGGACAGGGATAAGCCGGGGGCAGTTCTTC
-	TRBV15	TRBJ2-3	-	CATSRDRGTDTQYF	TGTGCCACCAGCAGAGACCGGGGAACAGATACGCAGTATTTT
TRBD1	TRBV5-1	TRBJ2-2	-	CASRGTANTGELFF	TGCGCCAGCAGAGGGACAGCCAACACCGGGGAGCTGTTTTTT
TRBD1	TRBV7-9	TRBJ2-2	-	CASSMGQGIPGELFF	TGTGCCAGCAGCATGGGACAGGGGATACCCGGGGAGCTGTTTTTT
TRBD2	TRBV11-2	TRBJ2-7	-	CASNNPPGGYEQYF	TGTGCCAGCAACAACCCCCCGGGGGGCTACGAGCAGTACTTC
TRBD1	TRBV27	TRBJ1-2	-	CASSLSTGDGYTF	TGTGCCAGCAGTCTATCAACAGGGGACGGCTACACCTTC
-	TRBV6-1	TRBJ2-7	-	CASSDVERSYEQYF	TGTGCCAGCAGTGATGTTGAGCGCTCCTACGAGCAGTACTTC
-	TRBV11-2	TRBJ1-1	-	CASQGISMNTEAFF	TGTGCCTCACAGGGTATCTCCATGAACACTGAAGCTTTCTTT
-	TRBV10-2	TRBJ2-7	-	CASSESNRVHEQYF	TGCGCCAGCAGTGAGTCGAACAGGGTCCACGAGCAGTACTTC
-	TRBV5-1	TRBJ1-1	-	CASSLEGVTEAFF	TGCGCCAGCAGCTTGGAGGGGGTGACTGAAGCTTTCTTT
TRBD1	TRBV29-1	TRBJ2-2	-	CSGGRGQGGELFF	TGCAGCGGGGGCAGGGGGCAGGGCGGGGAGCTGTTTTTT
-	TRBV4-1	TRBJ2-5	-	CASSQDASSQETQYF	TGCGCCAGCAGCCAAGATGCATCCAGTCAAGAGACCCAGTACTTC
-	TRBV28	TRBJ1-2	-	CASSEQGNGYTF	TGTGCCAGCAGTGAACAGGGTAATGGCTACACCTTC
TRBD2	TRBV5-1	TRBJ2-2	few	CASSLLGGTNTGELFF	TGCGCCAGCAGCTTGTTGGGAGGGACGAACACCGGGGAGCTGTTTTTT
-	TRBV19	TRBJ2-2	once	CASSMGPFKTNTGELFF	TGTGCCAGTAGTATGGGCCCTTTTAAGACGAACACCGGGGAGCTGTTTTTT
TRBD1	TRBV9	TRBJ2-1	-	CASSWDGTGAYNEQFF	TGTGCCAGCAGCTGGGACGGGACAGGGGCCTACAATGAGCAGTTCTTC
-	TRBV5-1	TRBJ2-5	once	CASSLGPSGEETQYF	TGCGCCAGCAGCTTGGGGCCGAGCGGCGAGGAAACCCAGTACTTC
-	TRBV27	TRBJ1-5	-	CASSLGQGLQPQHF	TGTGCCAGCAGTTTAGGTCAGGGGTTGCAGCCCCAGCATTTT